The 8 T cell receptor beta chains presented below share a single source sample, sequenced in a study of post-analysis software for immune sequencing data. Study outcomes and limitations: Compared with controls, patients had more of about 5 TRBV segments, including TRBV5-6, TRBV5-1 and TRBV20-1.

Prepared libraries of TCR beta cDNA carried unique molecular identifiers. TCRdb used MiXCR to reprocess the PCR reads, holding one entry per CDR3 protein. The table includes about 770,000 distinct CDR3 sequences, under 60% detected once. The antigens of these receptors remain unknown. Sequencing was carried out using blood. These TCRs come from a girl aged 10 to 17 with multiple sclerosis.

The rearrangement links TRBV6-5 to TRBJ2-1; TRBD2 matches at 9 bases. Germline-derived CDR1 and CDR2 are MNHEY and SVGAGI. V was pared by 2 bases and J by 9 bases, with 11 bases of the junction left unmatched. CDR3 length: 16 residues. The CDR3 nucleotides read TGTGCCAGCAGTTACCTGATAGCGGGAGTGAGCACTGAGCAGTTCTTC. Protein product: CASSYLIAGVSTEQFF.

The chain links TRBV20-1 to TRBJ2-1, with D unresolved. The CDR3 runs 12 residues. Trimming took off 4 bases at V and 4 bases at J, with 8 bases between the two ends. Germline V gives CDR1 DFQATT, CDR2 SNEGSKA (reference sequence). Written as DNA, the CDR3 is TGCAGTGCTATCCTTTTGTACAATGAGCAGTTCTTC. This codes for CSAILLYNEQFF.

This chain joins TRBV6-6 and TRBJ1-4; D gene unclear. This CDR3 comprises 16 residues. In germline, CDR1 is MNHNY, CDR2 SVGAGI (reference sequence). Trimming took off 2 bases at V and 5 bases at J, with 15 bases between the two ends. The CDR3 reads CASSYPYRDLNEKLFF. CDR3 sequence (DNA): TGTGCCAGCAGTTACCCTTACCGGGATCTAAATGAAAAACTGTTTTTT.

The chain carries TRBV12-3 or TRBV12-4 and TRBJ2-7; the D call may be TRBD1 or TRBD2 (5 bases each). Trimming cost V 7 bases and J 0 bases, with 13 bases left between them. The CDR3 is 14 residues long. CDR3 loop: CASTRRGDSYEQYF. The CDR3 DNA follows: TGTGCCAGCACCCGGCGAGGGGACTCCTACGAGCAGTACTTC.

The rearrangement links TRBV9 to TRBJ2-1, with D perhaps matching TRBD1 (6 bases). The CDR3 runs to 19 residues. Trimming stripped 4 bases from V and 5 bases from J, with 28 bases between. Germline V gives CDR1 SGDLS, CDR2 YYNGEE. CDR3 nucleotides: TGTGCCAGCAGCCCGATATCTCCCGGGGACACGAAGACAAACAATGAGCAGTTCTTC. As protein: CASSPISPGDTKTNNEQFF.

This rearrangement joins TRBV29-1 to TRBJ2-5, with 12 nucleotides matching TRBD2. Gene TRBJ2-7 matches the end of the DNA better, so the J call may be wrong. The length of the CDR3 is 17 residues. Germline V gene sequence: CDR1 SQVTM, CDR2 ANQGSEA. The CDR3 protein is CSVRQGLTSGSTYEQYF. DNA of the CDR3: TGCAGCGTCCGACAGGGCTTGACTAGCGGGAGTACGTACGAGCAGTACTTC.

The chain couples TRBV27 to TRBJ2-6; D gene unclear. CDR3 length equals 14 residues. V was trimmed by 7 bases and J by 0 bases, leaving 7 bases between them. From germline, CDR1 is MNHEY and CDR2 SMNVEV (reference sequence). This chain's CDR3 is CASKFDSGANVLTF. Written as DNA, the CDR3 is TGTGCCAGCAAATTCGACTCTGGGGCCAACGTCCTGACTTTC.

This chain connects TRBV15 to TRBJ2-1; D is perhaps TRBD2 (6 bases). V lost 5 bases and J lost 7, with 15 bases in between. Germline lookup yields CDR1 LNHNV and CDR2 YYDKDF (reference sequence). This CDR3 region has 14 residues. CDR3 DNA sequence: TGTGCCACCAGCCAACCCGGGAGTCTGAATGAGCAGTTCTTC. The encoded protein is CATSQPGSLNEQFF. Based on the CDR3 plus reference TRBV15 and TRBJ2-1, the full variable domain is DAMVIQNPRYQVTQFGKPVTLSCSQTLNHNVMYWYQQKSSQAPKLLFHYYDKDFNNEADTPDNFQSRRPNTSFCFLDIRSPGLGDTAMYLCATSQPGSLNEQFFGPGTRLTVL.